The clone carrying this T cell receptor (beta chain) was detected many times. The source of the sample is a study of blood T cells in healthy people across ages. Through a sample-barcoded 5' primer and a J-beta primer mix, a second PCR was run for about 7 to 12 cycles. MiXCR was run by TCRdb on the 5' RACE reads, yielding one entry per CDR3 protein. The data show 650,000 to 1,000,000 distinct CDR3 sequences, under 40% seen once. The CDR3 has 13 amino acids. The ends were cut back, 2 bases at V and 5 bases at J, with 9 bases in the middle. The genes are TRBV12-3 or TRBV12-4 and TRBJ1-2; TRBD1 might be the D (6 bases). This TCR was recovered from a man aged 18 to 29 in good health. Sample: blood. The CDR3 DNA is TGTGCCAGCAGTTTACAGGGGAGGTATGGCTACACCTTC. It codes for CASSLQGRYGYTF.